The clone carrying this T cell receptor beta chain was seen a few times. Its antigen is unknown. This specimen belongs to a study of cytomegalovirus exposure and HLA in healthy donors. Study-wide results and caveats: Productive rates of about 87% or about 30% were seen for most TCR beta V segments in an earlier analysis. Excluded: some indistinguishable V segments such as TRBV6-2 and TRBV6-3. Presence/absence comparisons presumed near-even sequencing depth among donors.

CDR3 length: 19 amino acids. Per the germline V gene, CDR1 is LNHDA and CDR2 is SQIVND (reference sequence). The V gene lost 5 bases and the J gene lost 2 bases, with 28 bases spanning the gap. PCR involved 60 Vbeta and 13 Jbeta primers. The method was immunoSEQ multiplex PCR; TCRdb's version includes in-frame clones alone and lacks a portion of them. The sample shows nearly 100,000 clones, roughly a tenth of them seen only once. The chain employs TRBV19 and TRBJ2-7, with D maybe TRBD2 (6 bases). Specimen: PBMCs. The sequence came from a man in his forties or fifties in good health and CMV-seropositive. CDR3 amino acids: CASSPAAGPRILSPYEQYF. Here the CDR3 DNA reads TGTGCCAGTAGTCCCGCGGCGGGACCCCGAATTTTATCTCCCTACGAGCAGTACTTC.